A single sample is the source of the 7 T cell receptor beta chains below, sequenced in a study of T cell repertoires in cytomegalovirus infection. Their recognized antigens are unknown. TCRdb re-called the reads through MiXCR, storing one row per CDR3 protein. The sample contains roughly 730,000 distinct CDR3 sequences, 33% of which appear only once. Sequencing used cultured PBMCs, obtained from culture after CMV antigen stimulation. Receptors originate from a human donor in good health (CMV status not recorded). Some clones in this sample may be carry-over from other donors' samples.

This chain links TRBV12-3 or TRBV12-4 with TRBJ2-4; 8 nucleotides agree with TRBD2. The CDR3 covers 11 residues. The V gene end was trimmed by 3 bases and the J gene end by 14 bases; junction bases not matched to a gene: 3. CDR3 coding DNA: TGTGCCAGCAGTTTGCGGGGGGCTGAGTACTTC. Translation: CASSLRGAEYF.

This clonotype was seen ten or more times. This chain uses TRBV7-2 with TRBJ1-1; the match to TRBD1 covers 7 bases. Germline loops: CDR1 SGHTA, CDR2 FQGNSA. This CDR3 region has 15 residues. V dropped 4 bases and J dropped 2; count of bases not matched to a gene: 7. CDR3 coding DNA: TGTGCCAGCAGCTGGACGGGACAGCCAAACACTGAAGCTTTCTTT. Protein sequence: CASSWTGQPNTEAFF.

This clonotype was seen many times. The V call is TRBV7-8, the J call TRBJ1-5; D remains ambiguous. CDR1 and CDR2 from the germline V gene are SGHVS and FQNEAQ. The V end was cut by 2 bases, the J end by 4 bases, with 12 bases between. The CDR3 sequence is 15 residues long. CDR3 amino acids: CASSLKGRINQPQHF. Here the CDR3 DNA reads TGTGCCAGCAGCTTAAAAGGACGTATAAATCAGCCCCAGCATTTT. The full variable domain, its missing parts supplied by reference TRBV7-8 and TRBJ1-5, is GAGVSQSPRYKVAKRGQDVALRCDPISGHVSLFWYQQALGQGPEFLTYFQNEAQLDKSGLPSDRFFAERPEGSVSTLKIQRTQQEDSAVYLCASSLKGRINQPQHFGDGTRLSIL.

In its sample, this clonotype was seen a few times. V gene TRBV4-1 combines with J gene TRBJ1-2; D is unclear. The CDR3 contains 16 residues. Germline V gene data show CDR1 as MGHRA and CDR2 as YSYEKL. The V end was cut by 4 bases, the J end by 0 bases, with 15 bases between. CDR3 nucleotides: TGCGCCAGCAGCCTTATACAACACGCAGCTAACTATGGCTACACCTTC. It is translated as CASSLIQHAANYGYTF.

The chain carries TRBV10-3 and TRBJ2-7; 10 nucleotides match TRBD2. Per germline, CDR1 ENHRY and CDR2 SYGVKD. The CDR3 runs 16 residues. V was clipped by 3 bases and J by 2 bases; unmatched bases: 7. The CDR3: CAISDSGGQSPYEQYF. In DNA, the CDR3 is TGTGCCATCAGTGATAGCGGGGGGCAGAGCCCCTACGAGCAGTACTTC.

This clonotype was observed a few times. The chain carries TRBV5-1 and TRBJ2-6; D call uncertain. The CDR3 covers 15 residues. The ends were cut back, 4 bases at V and 2 bases at J, with 10 bases in the middle. Per the germline V gene, CDR1 is SGHRS and CDR2 is YFSETQ. The CDR3 loop is CASSNQATGANVLTF. CDR3 bases: TGCGCCAGCAGCAATCAGGCGACTGGGGCCAACGTCCTGACTTTC.

This sequence joins TRBV2 and TRBJ2-1, with 12 positions matching TRBD2. Trimming cost V 4 bases and J 8 bases; bases outside gene matches: 6. The CDR3 is made up of 15 amino acids. Germline V CDR1 and CDR2: SNHLY, FYNNEI. The CDR3 DNA follows: TGTGCCAGCAGTGTTGAGCGACTAGCGGGAGATGAGCAGTTCTTC. Translated, it gives CASSVERLAGDEQFF.